These 30 T cell receptor beta chains originate from one sample sequenced in a study of blood T cell repertoires in COVID-19. Sequencing used immunoSEQ multiplex PCR; TCRdb keeps in-frame clones, though not all of them. The data contain about 220,000 clones, 70% to 90% of them singletons. Sample: peripheral blood. These receptor sequences come from a man in his forties or fifties who had recovered from COVID-19.

This clone has just one count. The rearrangement joins TRBV7-9 to TRBJ1-1; perhaps TRBD1 as D (5 bases). CDR1 is SEHNR and CDR2 is FQNEAQ in the germline V gene (reference sequence). Trimming removed 5 bases from V and 3 bases from J, with 19 bases in between. There are 16 residues in the CDR3. In DNA form, the CDR3 reads TGTGCCAGCAGCCCAGGAGGGGCGCGGGGGGACACTGAAGCTTTCTTT. Translating gives CASSPGGARGDTEAFF.

CDR3 DNA: TGTGCCAGCAGCTTGGCCCCTAGGACTAGCGGGAGCAATGAGCAGTTCTTC. Translating it yields CASSLAPRTSGSNEQFF. The chain employs TRBV5-5 and TRBJ2-1; TRBD2 agrees at 13 bases. CDR1 is SGHKS, CDR2 YYEKEE, per germline (reference sequence). This CDR3 contains 17 residues. With V trimmed by 0 bases and J by 6 bases, 6 bases remained unmatched.

The chain recombines TRBV27 with TRBJ2-1; possible D gene TRBD1, 6 bases. Germline V lookup: CDR1 MNHEY, CDR2 SMNVEV (reference sequence). The CDR3 is 12 residues long. With 5 bases removed from V and 8 bases from J, the gap between germline ends came to 10 bases. CDR3 nucleotide sequence: TGTGCCAGCAGTAGGGGGTTGGATGAGCAGTTCTTC. Residues: CASSRGLDEQFF.

The rearrangement uses TRBV3-1 (or the pseudogene TRBV3-2) and TRBJ2-5; D is unclear. V was trimmed by 0 bases and J by 5 bases, leaving 13 bases between them. The germline V gene encodes CDR1 LGHDT and CDR2 YNNKEL (reference sequence). The CDR3 is 15 amino acids. In nucleotides, the CDR3 is TGTGCCAGCAGCCAAGACGCGAGGCTCGAGGAGACCCAGTACTTC. Protein sequence: CASSQDARLEETQYF.

This sequence joins TRBV27 and TRBJ2-7; D is possibly TRBD1 (5 bases). CDR3 length equals 15 residues. The germline CDR1 and CDR2 sequences are MNHEY and SMNVEV (reference sequence). Trimming left V 2 bases short and J 4 bases short, with 15 bases between. The CDR3 region is CASSLGAAGPYEQYF. As DNA, the CDR3 is TGTGCCAGCAGTTTAGGGGCGGCAGGACCATACGAGCAGTACTTC.

The CDR3 spells CASTPRGTGGVNEQFF. CDR3 nucleotide sequence: TGTGCCAGTACCCCCAGGGGGACAGGGGGTGTGAATGAGCAGTTCTTC. V is TRBV19 and J is TRBJ2-1, with TRBD1 matching 11 bases. The germline V gene has CDR1 LNHDA and CDR2 SQIVND (reference sequence). This CDR3 is built from 16 residues. V lost 7 bases to trimming and J lost 7 bases; unmatched junction nucleotides: 12. The full variable domain, in which reference TRBV19 and TRBJ2-1 provide the parts outside the CDR3, is DGGITQSPKYLFRKEGQNVTLSCEQNLNHDAMYWYRQDPGQGLRLIYYSQIVNDFQKGDIAEGYSVSREKKESFPLTVTSAQKNPTAFYLCASTPRGTGGVNEQFFGPGTRLTVL.

The CDR3 DNA reads TGTGCAACCAGGGGCATCTCCTACGAGCAGTACTTC. Amino acid sequence: CATRGISYEQYF. This chain connects TRBV28 to TRBJ2-7; D possibly corresponds to TRBD1 (6 bases). Germline assignment: CDR1 MDHEN and CDR2 SYDVKM. This CDR3 spans 12 amino acids.

This clone was observed a single time. The chain employs TRBV30 and TRBJ2-7; D not resolved. This CDR3 is built from 11 residues. Germline V gene lookup returns CDR1 GTSNPN and CDR2 SVGIG (reference sequence). The V end lost 2 bases, the J end lost 7 bases, and 9 bases lay between the germline ends. CDR3 protein: CAWSPLREQYF. In DNA, the CDR3 is TGTGCCTGGAGTCCCCTTCGGGAGCAGTACTTC. Complete variable domain (other parts from reference TRBV30 and TRBJ2-7): SQTIHQWPATLVQPVGSPLSLECTVEGTSNPNLYWYRQAAGRGLQLLFYSVGIGQISSEVPQNLSASRPQDRQFILSSKKLLLSDSGFYLCAWSPLREQYFGPGTRLTVT.

The rearrangement joins TRBV5-6 to TRBJ2-7, with 10 bases identical to TRBD2. The CDR3 consists of 15 residues. The germline V gene has CDR1 SGHDT and CDR2 YYEEEE. The V segment lost 4 bases and the J segment 2 bases; nucleotides outside the gene matches: 6. As DNA, the CDR3 is TGTGCCAGCAGCCCCTTAGCGGGAGGCACCTACGAGCAGTACTTC. The encoded protein is CASSPLAGGTYEQYF.

The gene calls are TRBV21-1 and TRBJ1-2; the table's D call of TRBD1 was not tested on the DNA. TRBV21-1 is an annotated pseudogene. The CDR3 spans 13 residues. In DNA form, the CDR3 reads TGTGCCAGCAGCAAGTGGACAGGGACAAGCTACACCTTC. It specifies CASSKWTGTSYTF.

This chain uses TRBV28 with TRBJ2-7; the match to TRBD1 covers 9 bases. V lost 10 bases, J lost 7 bases, and 23 bases stayed unmatched. The germline V gene encodes CDR1 MDHEN and CDR2 SYDVKM. This CDR3 contains 17 residues. The CDR3 DNA sequence: TGTGCCACCAGGGGATATTACGGGACAGGGAATTCGGAAGAGCAGTACTTC. Residues: CATRGYYGTGNSEEQYF.

The chain couples TRBV18 to TRBJ2-7; the match to TRBD1 covers 7 bases. V gave up 4 bases and J gave up 3 bases; unmatched junction bases: 9. The CDR3 loop spans 15 amino acids. Germline V gene sequence: CDR1 KGHSH, CDR2 LQKENI. In nucleotides, the CDR3 is TGTGCCAGCTCACGCGGACAGGACGGGGTCTACGAGCAGTACTTC. Residues: CASSRGQDGVYEQYF.

The chain links TRBV27 to TRBJ1-1; D gene uncertain. Trimming removed 0 bases at V and 3 bases at J, with 23 bases between. CDR3 length: 19 residues. In germline, CDR1 is MNHEY, CDR2 SMNVEV (reference sequence). CDR3 sequence reads: CASSLSIIPSGYSDTEAFF. For the CDR3, the DNA is TGTGCCAGCAGTTTATCGATAATTCCGTCGGGTTACTCTGACACTGAAGCTTTCTTT.

This sequence joins TRBV6-6 and TRBJ1-1; no clear D gene. Germline V CDR1 and CDR2: MNHNY, SVGAGI (reference sequence). The CDR3 consists of 14 residues. Between the trimmed V and J ends, which lost 0 bases and 4 bases, there was a span of 9 bases. Here the CDR3 reads CASSYSNFGTEAFF. CDR3 nucleotides: TGTGCCAGCAGTTACTCGAATTTCGGCACTGAAGCTTTCTTT.

The chain has TRBV27 and TRBJ2-7; 8 bases fit TRBD1. In germline, CDR1 is MNHEY, CDR2 SMNVEV (reference sequence). The CDR3 length is 15 residues. The V segment lost 6 bases and the J segment 2 bases; nucleotides outside the gene matches: 9. This chain's CDR3 is CASSYGWGQAYEQYF. Written as DNA, the CDR3 is TGTGCCAGCAGCTACGGATGGGGACAGGCCTACGAGCAGTACTTC.

The chain couples TRBV24-1 to TRBJ2-5; 9 bases match TRBD2. The CDR3 runs 16 residues. The germline CDR1 and CDR2 sequences are KGHDR and SFDVKD. With 7 bases clipped from V and 2 bases from J, the junction kept 10 bases outside the gene matches. The CDR3 nucleotides read TGTGCCACCAGAGGAAGGGGACTAGCTGGACAAGAGACCCAGTACTTC. Translation: CATRGRGLAGQETQYF.

J is TRBJ2-4 and V is TRBV3-1 (or the pseudogene TRBV3-2), with D uncertain. The V and J ends lost 4 bases and 1 base respectively, with 11 bases between them. The germline gives CDR1 LGHDT, CDR2 YNNKEL (reference sequence). The CDR3 runs 15 residues. CDR3 sequence reads: CASSLGSWAKNIQYF. CDR3 sequence (DNA): TGTGCCAGCAGCCTCGGTTCGTGGGCCAAAAACATTCAGTACTTC.

This clone showed up just once. The chain employs TRBV5-1 and TRBJ1-1; TRBD1 agrees at 9 bases. The CDR3 has 16 amino acids. The ends lost 5 bases at V and 1 base at J; junction bases unmatched: 9. CDR1 and CDR2 from the germline V gene are SGHRS and YFSETQ. The CDR3 reads CASRTGTGFGNTEAFF. As DNA, the CDR3 is TGCGCCAGCAGGACCGGGACAGGGTTTGGGAACACTGAAGCTTTCTTT.

The chain employs TRBV9 and TRBJ2-2, with 10 bases aligning to TRBD2. The CDR3 loop spans 15 amino acids. CDR1 and CDR2 from the germline V gene are SGDLS and YYNGEE. V trimming: 4 bases; J trimming: 4 bases; junction bases outside the gene matches: 4. The CDR3: CASSLLAGSTGELFF. The CDR3 DNA reads TGTGCCAGCAGCCTACTAGCGGGAAGCACCGGGGAGCTGTTTTTT.

The count of this clone is one. The genes are TRBV6-5 and TRBJ2-2, with D perhaps matching TRBD1 (6 bases). CDR1 MNHEY and CDR2 SVGAGI come from the germline V gene. Trimming cost V 5 bases and J 6 bases, with 10 bases left between them. CDR3 length equals 13 residues. Here the CDR3 reads CASSLHRAGELFF. The CDR3 DNA reads TGTGCCAGCAGTCTTCACAGGGCCGGGGAGCTGTTTTTT.

The CDR3 bases are TGTGCCAGCAGTTCTCCTGGACTAGCGGGAACGTACGAGCAGTACTTC. Protein: CASSSPGLAGTYEQYF. V gene TRBV28 combines with J gene TRBJ2-7; 12 bases agree with TRBD2. V was clipped by 4 bases and J by 4 bases; unmatched bases: 8. The CDR3 is 16 residues long. Germline CDR1 MDHEN, CDR2 SYDVKM.

V and J are TRBV7-8 and TRBJ1-1, with D maybe TRBD1 (5 bases). Trimming pared 3 bases from V and 5 bases from J, leaving 10 bases between. The CDR3 has 13 amino acids. Germline V gene data show CDR1 as SGHVS and CDR2 as FQNEAQ. The CDR3 nucleotides read TGTGCCAGCAGCTTCCGGGGGTCAACTGAAGCTTTCTTT. Its protein product is CASSFRGSTEAFF.

V is TRBV28 and J is TRBJ2-7; the D gene is possibly TRBD1 (6 bases). The length of the CDR3 is 14 residues. Germline V CDR1 and CDR2: MDHEN, SYDVKM. With 4 bases removed from V and 0 bases from J, the gap between germline ends came to 10 bases. The CDR3: CASSWGRPSYEQYF. The CDR3 nucleotides read TGTGCCAGCAGTTGGGGGCGCCCCTCCTACGAGCAGTACTTC.

This chain joins TRBV6-6 and TRBJ2-3; 14 bases line up with TRBD2. Germline CDR1 is MNHNY and CDR2 is SVGAGI (reference sequence). This CDR3 has 17 amino acids. The J segment lost 6 bases and the V segment lost 5 bases, leaving 10 bases of the junction unmatched. The CDR3 spells CASSPKGLAGDWDTQYF. CDR3 DNA: TGTGCCAGCAGTCCTAAGGGACTAGCGGGAGACTGGGATACGCAGTATTTT.

This chain uses TRBV5-4 with TRBJ2-1; TRBD1 matches at 11 bases. The CDR3 contains 15 residues. With V trimmed by 3 bases and J by 3 bases, 2 bases remained unmatched. CDR1 and CDR2 (germline): SGHNT, YYREEE (reference sequence). Here the CDR3 reads CASSSGTGGYNEQFF. The CDR3 nucleotides read TGTGCCAGCAGCTCCGGGACAGGGGGCTACAATGAGCAGTTCTTC.

V gene TRBV2 combines with J gene TRBJ2-7; maybe TRBD2 (5 bases). V lost 0 bases to trimming and J lost 2 bases, with 11 bases between them. This CDR3 spans 15 amino acids. Germline CDR1 and CDR2: SNHLY and FYNNEI. The CDR3 DNA reads as TGTGCCAGCAGTGAAGCGCCGGACTTCACCTACGAGCAGTACTTC. Encoded protein: CASSEAPDFTYEQYF.

The gene calls are TRBV28 and TRBJ1-2, with 12 bases identical to TRBD1. The length of the CDR3 is 15 residues. The germline CDR1 and CDR2 sequences are MDHEN and SYDVKM. V trimming: 4 bases; J trimming: 11 bases; junction bases outside the gene matches: 11. The CDR3 region is CASSSRDRGLGRYTF. The CDR3 bases are TGTGCCAGCAGTTCCCGGGACAGGGGGCTCGGGAGGTACACCTTC.

This clone was counted a single time. The chain has TRBV10-3 and TRBJ1-5, with TRBD1 matching 12 bases. The CDR3 length is 15 residues. Germline assignment: CDR1 ENHRY and CDR2 SYGVKD. V was pared by 5 bases and J by 8 bases, with 7 bases of the junction left unmatched. The CDR3 here is CAISNRDRGLEPQHF. Here the CDR3 DNA reads TGTGCCATCAGTAACCGGGACAGGGGGCTGGAGCCCCAGCATTTT.

The CDR3 DNA is TGTGCCAGCAGCATGATGGTGCGGGAGGGGTACAATGAGCAGTTCTTC. Translated, it gives CASSMMVREGYNEQFF. The V call is TRBV28, the J call TRBJ2-1; TRBD2 matches 9 bases. This CDR3 comprises 16 residues. With 6 bases clipped from V and 4 bases from J, the junction kept 10 bases outside the gene matches. The V gene's germline CDR1 is MDHEN and CDR2 SYDVKM.

The chain has TRBV6-5 and TRBJ2-6; TRBD2 is a possible D gene (5 bases). Trimming pared 4 bases from V and 2 bases from J, leaving 9 bases between. The CDR3 spans 15 residues. The germline V gene encodes CDR1 MNHEY and CDR2 SVGAGI. CDR3 loop: CASSSDGAGANVLTF. In nucleotides, the CDR3 is TGTGCCAGCAGTTCGGACGGGGCTGGGGCCAACGTCCTGACTTTC.